This T cell receptor beta chain is drawn from a study of blood T cell repertoires in COVID-19. The repertoire was sequenced with immunoSEQ multiplex PCR; TCRdb's copy has only in-frame clones and lacks some. This table holds more than 400,000 clones, roughly 91% found once. The CDR3 runs to 15 residues. Germline CDR1 and CDR2: MNHGY and SVAAGI. V lost 6 bases, J lost 6 bases, and 20 bases lay in between. Among Cohort 3 donors, those recovered had two negative PCRs, clearance, or symptom resolution. The chain joins TRBV6-9 to TRBJ2-5; a weak D match, TRBD1 (6 bases). The sequence was collected from a man aged 18 to 29 who had recovered from COVID-19. Sequences were obtained from PBMCs or T cells enriched from blood (not recorded which). DNA for the CDR3: TGTGCCAGCAGAATGGCCTACAGGGTCGTGAAGACCCAGTACTTC. Its translation is CASRMAYRVVKTQYF.